One sample yielded the 23 T cell receptor beta chains listed below, sequenced in a study of lymphopenia after photon versus proton radiotherapy. Repertoires were generated with immunoSEQ multiplex PCR, while TCRdb's copy carries only in-frame clones and drops some. The sample shows about 19,000 clones, under 95% of them seen only once. Sequenced material: peripheral blood, taken from a patient treated with photon-based radiotherapy. The receptors here all came from a man in his sixties with pancreatic cancer.

The V call is TRBV7-6, the J call TRBJ2-7; no reliable D call. The CDR3 has 11 residues. Trimming left V 4 bases short and J 3 bases short, with 4 bases between. CDR1 is SGHVS, CDR2 FNYEAQ, per germline. DNA for the CDR3: TGTGCCAGCAGCTATATCTACGAGCAGTACTTC. Translation: CASSYIYEQYF. Together with reference TRBV7-6 and TRBJ2-7, the CDR3 gives the full variable domain: GAGVSQSPRYKVTKRGQDVALRCDPISGHVSLYWYRQALGQGPEFLTYFNYEAQQDKSGLPNDRFSAERPEGSISTLTIQRTEQRDSAMYRCASSYIYEQYFGPGTRLTVT.

The V call is TRBV2, the J call TRBJ2-3; no clear D. This CDR3 contains 12 residues. The V gene lost 3 bases and the J gene lost 6 bases, with 7 bases spanning the gap. Germline V gene data show CDR1 as SNHLY and CDR2 as FYNNEI. CDR3 amino acids: CASSDRDDTQYF. DNA for the CDR3: TGTGCCAGCAGTGACAGAGATGATACGCAGTATTTT.

The chain links TRBV5-1 to TRBJ2-1, with D possibly matching TRBD2 (6 bases). The CDR3 loop spans 16 amino acids. V lost 6 bases to trimming and J lost 4 bases, with 20 bases between them. CDR1 and CDR2 (germline): SGHRS, YFSETQ. CDR3 protein: CASTPPGLALYNEQFF. In DNA, the CDR3 is TGCGCCAGCACCCCCCCGGGCCTAGCGTTGTACAATGAGCAGTTCTTC.

This clone was counted between two and nine times. J is TRBJ2-1 and V is TRBV27; no definite D call. The CDR3 sequence is 13 residues long. Germline V gene sequence: CDR1 MNHEY, CDR2 SMNVEV (reference sequence). V dropped 6 bases and J dropped 9 bases, with 15 bases sitting between them. The CDR3 loop is CASSQNLGSEQFF. The DNA of the CDR3 is TGTGCCAGCAGCCAAAACCTCGGAAGTGAGCAGTTCTTC.

The chain combines TRBV11-2 with TRBJ1-1, with D uncertain. The germline gives CDR1 SGHAT, CDR2 FQNNGV. Between the trimmed V and J ends, which lost 1 base and 5 bases, there was a span of 8 bases. The CDR3 contains 13 residues. The CDR3: CASSLVGGTEAFF. The CDR3 bases are TGTGCCAGCAGCTTAGTCGGTGGGACTGAAGCTTTCTTT.

The gene calls are TRBV10-1 and TRBJ2-3; no definite D call. V lost 0 bases and J lost 0, with 10 bases in between. This CDR3 has 16 amino acids. The germline V gene encodes CDR1 WNHNN and CDR2 SYGVQD (reference sequence). CDR3 residues: CASSESTRQSTDTQYF. The CDR3 DNA is TGCGCCAGCAGTGAGTCGACAAGGCAGAGCACAGATACGCAGTATTTT.

The rearrangement joins TRBV9 to TRBJ2-1; 10 bases line up with TRBD2. The V segment lost 4 bases and the J segment 7 bases; nucleotides outside the gene matches: 8. Germline CDR1 is SGDLS and CDR2 is YYNGEE. The CDR3 runs 15 residues. The CDR3 coding sequence is TGTGCCAGCAGCCCCCTCGGACTAGCGGATAATGAGCAGTTCTTC. This codes for CASSPLGLADNEQFF.

This chain uses TRBV5-8 with TRBJ2-7; TRBD1 aligns across 10 bases. The germline gives CDR1 SGHTS, CDR2 YDEGEE. The CDR3 runs 14 residues. With V trimmed by 3 bases and J by 5 bases, 5 bases remained unmatched. CDR3 protein: CASSSRDRGDEQYF. The CDR3 DNA is TGTGCCAGCAGCTCCCGGGACAGGGGTGACGAGCAGTACTTC. The full variable domain, with the rest looked up from reference TRBV5-8 and TRBJ2-7, is EAGVTQSPTHLIKTRGQQATLRCSPISGHTSVYWYQQALGLGLQFLLWYDEGEERNRGNFPPRFSGRQFPNYSSELNVNALELEDSALYLCASSSRDRGDEQYFGPGTRLTVT.

The chain recombines TRBV5-1 with TRBJ2-2, with 7 positions matching TRBD1. J was trimmed by 1 base and V by 6 bases; bases with no gene match: 3. This CDR3 has 14 residues. Germline loops: CDR1 SGHRS, CDR2 YFSETQ. CDR3 amino acids: CASNRDRNTGELFF. For the CDR3, the DNA is TGCGCCAGCAACCGGGACAGGAACACCGGGGAGCTGTTTTTT.

The chain has TRBV7-8 and TRBJ2-7; D remains unclear. V was clipped by 1 base and J by 0 bases, with 13 bases between them. CDR3 length: 16 amino acids. Germline values: CDR1 SGHVS, CDR2 FQNEAQ. The CDR3 DNA reads TGTGCCAGCAGCTTAGAGTGGGCAGGACCCTCCTACGAGCAGTACTTC. It codes for CASSLEWAGPSYEQYF.

This sequence joins TRBV12-5 and TRBJ2-3; 8 nucleotides agree with TRBD1. CDR1 and CDR2 (germline): LGHNT, FRNRAP. The CDR3 spans 16 residues. With V trimmed by 6 bases and J by 3 bases, 11 bases remained unmatched. This CDR3 reads CASGSKYRGATDTQYF. DNA for the CDR3: TGTGCTAGTGGCAGTAAATACAGGGGGGCGACAGATACGCAGTATTTT.

This sequence joins TRBV2 and TRBJ2-5, with 12 nucleotides matching TRBD1. Trimming removed 7 bases from V and 4 bases from J; junction bases left unmatched: 13. The CDR3 sequence is 17 residues long. Germline values: CDR1 SNHLY, CDR2 FYNNEI. This chain's CDR3 is CASTILFGTGGGETQYF. The CDR3 coding sequence is TGTGCCAGCACAATATTATTCGGGACAGGGGGCGGAGAGACCCAGTACTTC.

This chain connects TRBV19 to TRBJ2-5; 9 bases line up with TRBD1. The CDR3 runs 14 residues. The V segment lost 6 bases and the J segment 5 bases; nucleotides outside the gene matches: 7. Germline V gene sequence: CDR1 LNHDA, CDR2 SQIVND (reference sequence). CDR3 DNA sequence: TGTGCCAGTAGCCGACAAGGGACAGGGGAGACCCAGTACTTC. The encoded protein is CASSRQGTGETQYF.

The chain is built from TRBV7-2 and TRBJ2-3, with D possibly TRBD1 on 5 matching bases. V lost 6 bases, J lost 11 bases, and 12 bases lay in between. The germline CDR1 and CDR2 sequences are SGHTA and FQGNSA. The CDR3 consists of 11 residues. CDR3 in amino acids: CASSFLDRQYF. CDR3 coding DNA: TGTGCCAGCAGTTTCCTCGACAGGCAGTATTTT.

The CDR3 is CASSTPGGGNEKLFF. The CDR3 DNA reads as TGTGCCAGCAGTACCCCAGGAGGAGGAAATGAAAAACTGTTTTTT. The chain joins TRBV6-6 to TRBJ1-4; the D is unclear. The germline V gene has CDR1 MNHNY and CDR2 SVGAGI (reference sequence). The V and J ends lost 5 bases and 5 bases respectively, with 15 bases between them. This CDR3 is 15 amino acids long.

V is TRBV14 and J is TRBJ1-2; D call uncertain. Trimming left V 1 base short and J 0 bases short, with 9 bases between. The CDR3 sequence is 15 residues long. CDR1 is SGHDN, CDR2 FVKESK, per germline. CDR3 DNA sequence: TGTGCCAGCAGCCAAGTGCAGCTACCTAACTATGGCTACACCTTC. This codes for CASSQVQLPNYGYTF.

The V and J genes are TRBV6-1 and TRBJ1-2; D is perhaps TRBD1 (6 bases). CDR3 length equals 15 residues. The germline V gene has CDR1 MNHNS and CDR2 SASEGT. The V and J ends lost 7 bases and 4 bases respectively, with 19 bases between them. In nucleotides, the CDR3 is TGTGCCAGCAAGCCGACAGCGGGGGGCGTCTATGGCTACACCTTC. This sequence encodes CASKPTAGGVYGYTF.

The gene calls are TRBV10-3 and TRBJ2-3; possible D gene TRBD1, 5 bases. In germline, CDR1 is ENHRY, CDR2 SYGVKD. The V end was cut by 6 bases, the J end by 2 bases, with 18 bases between. The CDR3 runs to 16 residues. The CDR3 region is CAISPDMGQTTDTQYF. The CDR3 DNA sequence: TGTGCCATCAGCCCCGACATGGGGCAGACCACAGATACGCAGTATTTT.

This clone was detected once. The chain has TRBV4-1 and TRBJ1-1; D is undetermined. V gave up 4 bases and J gave up 2 bases, with 17 bases separating them. CDR3 length equals 16 residues. CDR1 is MGHRA, CDR2 YSYEKL, per germline. The CDR3 spells CASSRLLTGLNTEAFF. The CDR3, as DNA: TGCGCCAGCAGCCGTTTATTAACCGGCTTAAACACTGAAGCTTTCTTT.

The J gene is TRBJ1-3, the V gene TRBV7-8; TRBD1 is a possible D gene (5 bases). V gave up 3 bases and J gave up 0 bases, with 12 bases separating them. The CDR3 is 16 amino acids. Looked up from germline, CDR1 is SGHVS and CDR2 is FQNEAQ. In DNA, the CDR3 is TGTGCCAGCAGCTTCGCGACAGTGTTCTCTGGAAACACCATATATTTT. Translation gives CASSFATVFSGNTIYF.

The chain uses TRBV5-8 and TRBJ1-3; D gene uncertain. Trimming cost V 0 bases and J 2 bases, with 12 bases left between them. The CDR3 is made up of 16 amino acids. In germline, CDR1 is SGHTS, CDR2 YDEGEE. The CDR3 nucleotides are TGTGCCAGCAGCTTGGACAAGAGTGGGACTGGAAACACCATATATTTT. As protein: CASSLDKSGTGNTIYF.

The J gene is TRBJ2-5, the V gene TRBV6-5, with 9 positions matching TRBD1. Per the germline V gene, CDR1 is MNHEY and CDR2 is SVGAGI. The CDR3 has 15 residues. The V gene end was trimmed by 6 bases and the J gene end by 5 bases; junction bases not matched to a gene: 10. The CDR3 is CASRSGQGQSETQYF. Here the CDR3 DNA reads TGTGCCAGCAGATCGGGACAGGGTCAGTCGGAGACCCAGTACTTC.

The rearrangement uses TRBV14 and TRBJ1-3, with D possibly matching TRBD1 (5 bases). This CDR3 comprises 16 residues. In germline, CDR1 is SGHDN, CDR2 FVKESK. Trimming cost V 4 bases and J 0 bases, with 13 bases left between them. Here the CDR3 reads CASSPSRASSGNTIYF. The CDR3 DNA reads TGTGCCAGCAGCCCGTCCAGGGCTTCCTCTGGAAACACCATATATTTT.